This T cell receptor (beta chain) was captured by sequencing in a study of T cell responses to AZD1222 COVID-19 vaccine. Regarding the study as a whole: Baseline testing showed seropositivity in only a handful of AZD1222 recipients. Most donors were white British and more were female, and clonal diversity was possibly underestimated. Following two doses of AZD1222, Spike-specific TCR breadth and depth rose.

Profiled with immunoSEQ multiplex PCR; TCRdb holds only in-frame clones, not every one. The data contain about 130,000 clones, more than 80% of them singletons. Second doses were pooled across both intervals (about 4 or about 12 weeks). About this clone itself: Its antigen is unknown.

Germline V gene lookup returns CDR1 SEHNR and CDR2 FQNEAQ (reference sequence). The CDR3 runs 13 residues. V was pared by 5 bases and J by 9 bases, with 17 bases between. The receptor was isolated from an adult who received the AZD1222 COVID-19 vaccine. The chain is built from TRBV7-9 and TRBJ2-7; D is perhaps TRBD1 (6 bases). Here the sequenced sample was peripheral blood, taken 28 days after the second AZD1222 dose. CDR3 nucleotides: TGTGCCAGCAGCCTAATCGGACAGCCCGGGCAGTACTTC. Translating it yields CASSLIGQPGQYF.